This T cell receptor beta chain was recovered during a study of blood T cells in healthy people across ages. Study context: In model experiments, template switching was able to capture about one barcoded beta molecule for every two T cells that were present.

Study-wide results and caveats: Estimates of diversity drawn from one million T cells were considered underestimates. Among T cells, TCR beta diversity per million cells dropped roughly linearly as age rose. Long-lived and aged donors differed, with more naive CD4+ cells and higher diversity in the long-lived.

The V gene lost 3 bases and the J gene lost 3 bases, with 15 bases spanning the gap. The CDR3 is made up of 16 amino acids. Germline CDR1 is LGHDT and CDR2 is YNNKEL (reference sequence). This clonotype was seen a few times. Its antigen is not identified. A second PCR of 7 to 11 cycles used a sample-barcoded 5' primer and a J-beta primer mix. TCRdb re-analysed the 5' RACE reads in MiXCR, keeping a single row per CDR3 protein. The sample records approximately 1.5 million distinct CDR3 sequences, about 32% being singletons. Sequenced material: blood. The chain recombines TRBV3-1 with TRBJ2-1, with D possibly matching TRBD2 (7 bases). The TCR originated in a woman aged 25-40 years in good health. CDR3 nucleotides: TGTGCCAGCAGCCACGATCCGAGGGGGGGCTACAATGAGCAGTTCTTC. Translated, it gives CASSHDPRGGYNEQFF.